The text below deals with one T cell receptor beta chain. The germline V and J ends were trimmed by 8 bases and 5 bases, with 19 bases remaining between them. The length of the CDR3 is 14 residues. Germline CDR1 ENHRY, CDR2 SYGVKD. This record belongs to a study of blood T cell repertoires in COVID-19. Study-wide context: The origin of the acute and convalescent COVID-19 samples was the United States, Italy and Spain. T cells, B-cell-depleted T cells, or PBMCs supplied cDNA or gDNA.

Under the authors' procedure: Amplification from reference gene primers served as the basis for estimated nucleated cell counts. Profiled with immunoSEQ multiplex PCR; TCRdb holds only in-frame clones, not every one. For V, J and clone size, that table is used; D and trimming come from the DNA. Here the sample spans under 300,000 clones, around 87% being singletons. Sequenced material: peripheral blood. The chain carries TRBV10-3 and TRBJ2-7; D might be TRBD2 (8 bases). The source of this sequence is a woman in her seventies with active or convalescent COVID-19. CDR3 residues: CAIAQREGAHEQYF. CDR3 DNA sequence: TGTGCCATCGCCCAACGGGAGGGGGCCCACGAGCAGTACTTC.